This T cell receptor (beta chain) was sequenced in a study of blood T cell repertoires in COVID-19. About the study: Sources were T cells, B-cell-depleted T cells, or PBMCs; the material itself was cDNA or gDNA.

Germline CDR1 MNHEY, CDR2 SMNVEV (reference sequence). V shed 3 bases and J 6 bases; nucleotides not matched to a gene: 13. This CDR3 has 18 residues. Clones were read by immunoSEQ multiplex PCR, and TCRdb kept only the in-frame ones, dropping some. The sample consists of roughly 380,000 clones, more than 75% of them appearing once. Researchers sorted participants into cohorts using their self-reported clinical history. The sequence came from a woman aged 25 to 45 who had recovered from COVID-19. Input material: PBMCs or T cells enriched from blood (not recorded which). The rearrangement joins TRBV27 to TRBJ2-2, with 10 bases that match TRBD1. CDR3 sequence (DNA): TGTGCCAGCAGTTTTAGTAGAGGTGGACAGGGGGTCCCCGGGGAGCTGTTTTTT. Amino acid sequence: CASSFSRGGQGVPGELFF.